The TCR beta chain described here comes from a study of response to subunit inactivated influenza vaccine. TCRdb ran MiXCR on the RT-PCR reads and lists one entry per CDR3 protein. The table includes 280,000 or so distinct CDR3 sequences, 21% detected once. Germline V gene data show CDR1 as MGHRA and CDR2 as YSYEKL. This CDR3 is 15 amino acids long. Trimming cost V 3 bases and J 2 bases; bases outside gene matches: 5. This clonotype turned up a few times. The receptor comes from a man aged 50 to 69 who received an inactivated influenza vaccine. The chain carries TRBV4-1 and TRBJ2-7, with 9 bases aligning to TRBD1. Sequencing used PBMCs from blood, obtained approximately 20 months after vaccination. The CDR3 region is CASSQGWTGAYEQYF. In DNA form, the CDR3 reads TGCGCCAGCAGCCAGGGATGGACAGGGGCCTACGAGCAGTACTTC.